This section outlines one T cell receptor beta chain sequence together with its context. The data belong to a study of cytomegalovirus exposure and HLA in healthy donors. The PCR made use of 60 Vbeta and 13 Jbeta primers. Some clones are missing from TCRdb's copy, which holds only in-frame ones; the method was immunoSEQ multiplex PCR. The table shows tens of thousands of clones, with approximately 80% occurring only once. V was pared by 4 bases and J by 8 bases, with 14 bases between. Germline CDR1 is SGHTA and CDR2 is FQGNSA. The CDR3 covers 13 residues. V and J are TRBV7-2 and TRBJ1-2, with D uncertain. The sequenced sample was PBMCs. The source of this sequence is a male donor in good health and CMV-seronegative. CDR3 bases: TGTGCCAGCAGCTCCCCCTTCGGGTTGGGCTACACCTTC. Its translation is CASSSPFGLGYTF.